The rows below give T cell receptor beta chains drawn from one sample of a study of PD-1 blockade in mismatch repair-deficient tumors. Sequencing was performed with immunoSEQ multiplex PCR; in TCRdb, only in-frame clones are kept and a portion is missing. The sample yields tens of thousands of clones, 70% to 85% seen once. This specimen consisted of peripheral blood, obtained 2 weeks after starting pembrolizumab. These receptors were collected from an adult with mismatch repair-deficient cancer. Both conserved end residues are part of each CDR3. Part of the rows lack a size; the others show once, few, many or a class for expanded clones.

>NA|TRBV6-6|TRBJ1-2
CASSYSGQGYGYTF
>NA|TRBV19|TRBJ2-4
CASSTPASGRTKNIQYF
>once|TRBV18|TRBJ2-1
CASSPSGGAGGRSYNEQFF
>NA|TRBV15|TRBJ2-5
CATATSGTGGETQYF
>NA|TRBV6-5|TRBJ2-1
CASSYGSGSEQFF
>NA|TRBV5-1|TRBJ2-5
CASSFGLAGGPGRYF
>NA|TRBV28|TRBJ2-1
CASSSGQGWNEQFF
>NA|TRBV7-9|TRBJ1-2
CASSLKWRQGDYGYTF
>NA|TRBV19|TRBJ2-1
CASSPPGRIDNEQFF
>NA|TRBV27|TRBJ2-2
CASKVDLYTGELFF
>NA|TRBV15|TRBJ1-5
CATSSLLDRGNQPQHF